A single sample is the source of the 21 T cell receptor beta chains below, sequenced in a study of cytomegalovirus exposure and HLA in healthy donors. The PCR used 60 Vbeta and 13 Jbeta primers. TCRdb keeps only in-frame clones here, not all; method: immunoSEQ multiplex PCR. The sample carries roughly 120,000 clones, 84% recorded once. Sequenced sample: PBMCs. These receptors all stem from a woman younger than 30 in good health and CMV-seropositive.

CDR3 in amino acids: CSGGQGNSPLHF. DNA for the CDR3: TGTTCCGGAGGACAGGGAAATTCACCCCTCCACTTT. The genes are TRBV7-9 and TRBJ1-6; 8 bases are a match to TRBD1. CDR1 and CDR2 from the germline V gene are SEHNR and FQNEAQ (reference sequence). The CDR3 has 12 amino acids. Based on the CDR3 plus reference TRBV7-9 and TRBJ1-6, the full variable domain is DTGVSQNPRHKITKRGQNVTFRCDPISEHNRLYWYRQTLGQGPEFLTYFQNEAQLEKSRLLSDRFSAERPKGSFSTLEIQRTEQGDSAMYLCSGGQGNSPLHFGNGTRLTVT.

The chain combines TRBV7-2 with TRBJ1-6, with unresolved D. The CDR3 consists of 16 residues. Germline V gene lookup returns CDR1 SGHTA and CDR2 FQGNSA. V lost 1 base, J lost 7 bases, and 14 bases lay in between. The CDR3, as DNA: TGTGCCAGCAGCTTAGGGTTCGGCGGGTCAAATTCACCCCTCCACTTT. Residues: CASSLGFGGSNSPLHF. The variable domain in full, with the rest retrieved from reference TRBV7-2 and TRBJ1-6, is GAGVSQSPSNKVTEKGKDVELRCDPISGHTALYWYRQSLGQGLEFLIYFQGNSAPDKSGLPSDRFSAERTGGSVSTLTIQRTQQEDSAVYLCASSLGFGGSNSPLHFGNGTRLTVT.

About this clone itself: Compared with germline, one end of the junction differs, possibly owing to a read error. The chain employs TRBV7-9 and TRBJ2-7, with a weak D call TRBD1 (5 bases). Looked up from germline, CDR1 is SEHNR and CDR2 is FQNEAQ (reference sequence). This CDR3 comprises 12 residues. CDR3 protein: CSSSQGPHEQYF. As DNA, the CDR3 is TGTTCCAGCAGCCAGGGCCCCCACGAGCAGTACTTC.

The chain is built from TRBV7-9 and TRBJ2-7; D possibly corresponds to TRBD1 (6 bases). CDR1 and CDR2 (germline): SEHNR, FQNEAQ (reference sequence). The length of the CDR3 is 16 residues. The V end lost 1 base, the J end lost 3 bases, and 16 bases lay between the germline ends. CDR3 in DNA: TGTGCCAGCAGCTTAGGTCTCGAGACAGGCAACTACGAGCAGTACTTC. Translating gives CASSLGLETGNYEQYF.

This CDR3 reads CASSEGTSPYEQYF. CDR3 DNA sequence: TGTGCCAGCAGTGAGGGCACGTCCCCCTACGAGCAGTACTTC. The chain joins TRBV2 to TRBJ2-7, with D unclear. Germline CDR1 is SNHLY and CDR2 is FYNNEI. V dropped 3 bases and J dropped 2 bases, with 11 bases sitting between them. CDR3 length: 14 amino acids.

The rearrangement links TRBV23-1 to TRBJ1-2; maybe TRBD1 (6 bases). TRBV23-1 is filed as an ORF, its function uncertain. V lost 3 bases, J lost 5 bases, and 10 bases lay in between. There are 13 residues in the CDR3. In DNA form, the CDR3 reads TGCGCCAGCAGTCACGGCAGGGGATATGGCTACACCTTC. Residues: CASSHGRGYGYTF.

The rearrangement joins TRBV7-9 to TRBJ1-1; TRBD1 might be the D (5 bases). CDR1 and CDR2 from the germline V gene are SEHNR and FQNEAQ (reference sequence). Trimming removed 2 bases at V and 4 bases at J, with 14 bases between. The CDR3 length is 15 residues. CDR3 sequence (DNA): TGTGCCAGCAGCTTAACTGGGGGGACGGGCACTGAAGCTTTCTTT. It translates to CASSLTGGTGTEAFF.

The chain combines TRBV6-4 with TRBJ1-5, with 7 bases identical to TRBD1. Trimming took 6 bases from V and 3 from J; bases not matched to a gene: 5. Germline V gene sequence: CDR1 MRHNA, CDR2 SNTAGT. This CDR3 comprises 14 residues. CDR3 nucleotides: TGTGCCAGCAGCTCCGGGACAGACAATCAGCCCCAGCATTTT. Translating it yields CASSSGTDNQPQHF.

This rearrangement joins TRBV6-1 to TRBJ2-5, with D perhaps TRBD2 (5 bases). This CDR3 spans 14 amino acids. The V end was cut by 4 bases, the J end by 5 bases, with 14 bases between. Germline assignment: CDR1 MNHNS and CDR2 SASEGT. The CDR3 loop is CASSGEGSEETQYF. CDR3 sequence (DNA): TGTGCCAGCAGTGGAGAGGGTTCAGAGGAGACCCAGTACTTC.

This clone was seen a few times. The V and J genes are TRBV7-6 and TRBJ2-7; D is unclear. The germline V and J ends were trimmed by 0 bases and 3 bases, with 12 bases remaining between them. The CDR3 runs 15 residues. CDR1 and CDR2 (germline): SGHVS, FNYEAQ. CDR3 sequence (DNA): TGTGCCAGCAGCTTAGCCCCGCAGGCGCTCTACGAGCAGTACTTC. Protein product: CASSLAPQALYEQYF.

The gene calls are TRBV2 and TRBJ1-4; D remains ambiguous. The germline CDR1 and CDR2 sequences are SNHLY and FYNNEI. V was pared by 6 bases and J by 3 bases, with 2 bases between. The CDR3 runs to 11 residues. The CDR3 region has the DNA TGTGCCAGCAGCTCTAATGAAAAACTGTTTTTT. The encoded protein is CASSSNEKLFF.

This chain connects TRBV7-9 to TRBJ2-3; TRBD1 matches 7 bases. The J segment lost 5 bases and the V segment lost 5 bases, leaving 4 bases of the junction unmatched. The CDR3 has 13 amino acids. Germline assignment: CDR1 SEHNR and CDR2 FQNEAQ (reference sequence). This CDR3 is CASSVTGEDTQYF. For the CDR3, the DNA is TGTGCCAGCAGCGTAACAGGGGAAGATACGCAGTATTTT.

This clone was observed once. The chain employs TRBV4-1 and TRBJ2-3, with TRBD1 identical over 10 bases. With 0 bases clipped from V and 0 bases from J, the junction kept 3 bases outside the gene matches. Germline CDR1 is MGHRA and CDR2 is YSYEKL. This CDR3 comprises 17 residues. This chain's CDR3 is CASSQEGGQGSTDTQYF. The CDR3 coding sequence is TGCGCCAGCAGCCAAGAAGGGGGACAGGGGAGCACAGATACGCAGTATTTT.

V and J are TRBV4-1 and TRBJ1-2; possible D gene TRBD1, 6 bases. Germline lookup yields CDR1 MGHRA and CDR2 YSYEKL. V lost 3 bases and J 8 bases, leaving 19 bases between the germline ends. The CDR3 is 15 residues long. The CDR3 loop reads CASSHRYRDYGGYTF. DNA for the CDR3: TGCGCCAGCAGCCACCGCTACAGGGATTATGGAGGCTACACCTTC.

The chain has TRBV7-3 and TRBJ2-3; 8 bases align to TRBD1. CDR1 is SGHTA, CDR2 FQGTGA, per germline. The CDR3 spans 15 residues. J lost 5 bases, V lost 4 bases, and 8 bases had no gene match. Here the CDR3 DNA reads TGTGCCAGCAGCTCGGGGGTGGGGACAGGAGATACGCAGTATTTT. Translation: CASSSGVGTGDTQYF.

J is TRBJ1-1 and V is TRBV6-5; 7 bases line up with TRBD1. This CDR3 is 14 amino acids long. Germline CDR1 is MNHEY and CDR2 is SVGAGI. Trimming took 5 bases from V and 1 from J; bases not matched to a gene: 4. Written as DNA, the CDR3 is TGTGCCAGCAGTCTCGGACAGGAGAACACTGAAGCTTTCTTT. This codes for CASSLGQENTEAFF.

The table lists this clone with a count of one. The chain employs TRBV7-9 and TRBJ2-3; 10 bases align to TRBD2. V lost 5 bases, J lost 2 bases, and 7 bases stayed unmatched. The CDR3 is made up of 16 amino acids. The germline V gene encodes CDR1 SEHNR and CDR2 FQNEAQ (reference sequence). Here the CDR3 DNA reads TGTGCCAGCAGCCCTACTAGCGGGGAACTCACAGATACGCAGTATTTT. Its protein product is CASSPTSGELTDTQYF.

This clone was found once. The chain has TRBV29-1 and TRBJ2-3; D might be TRBD2 (7 bases). V lost 5 bases, J lost 4 bases, and 16 bases lay in between. The germline V gene has CDR1 SQVTM and CDR2 ANQGSEA. This CDR3 comprises 14 residues. Here the CDR3 reads CSVNGGRDADTQYF. In DNA, the CDR3 is TGCAGCGTTAACGGGGGGCGTGATGCAGATACGCAGTATTTT.

The V call is TRBV6-1, the J call TRBJ2-7; 10 bases are a match to TRBD2. Per the germline V gene, CDR1 is MNHNS and CDR2 is SASEGT. J gave up 2 bases and V 7 bases, and 8 bases lay outside the gene matches. The CDR3 extends over 15 amino acids. CDR3: CASTELAGTTYEQYF. CDR3 sequence (DNA): TGTGCCAGCACCGAACTAGCGGGAACGACCTACGAGCAGTACTTC.

This chain uses TRBV18 with TRBJ2-5, with D hard to call. The CDR3 is 13 residues long. With 4 bases removed from V and 1 base from J, the gap between germline ends came to 7 bases. Germline assignment: CDR1 KGHSH and CDR2 LQKENI. The CDR3 loop reads CASSLLPQETQYF. CDR3 nucleotides: TGTGCCAGCTCACTCCTCCCCCAAGAGACCCAGTACTTC.

V gene TRBV28 combines with J gene TRBJ2-4, with TRBD2 matching 9 bases. Germline lookup yields CDR1 MDHEN and CDR2 SYDVKM. The CDR3 sequence is 13 residues long. J gave up 15 bases and V 3 bases, and 9 bases lay outside the gene matches. The CDR3 loop is CASSFRRGGWRYF. Written as DNA, the CDR3 is TGTGCCAGCAGTTTCCGGCGGGGGGGCTGGAGGTACTTC.